This TCR beta chain was recorded in a study of T cell responses to AZD1222 COVID-19 vaccine. Doses given second, at about 4 or about 12 weeks, were pooled. Findings and caveats of the study: Spike-specific TCR depth and breadth grew after two AZD1222 doses. Donors were chiefly white British, with a greater number of females, and clonal diversity was perhaps underestimated.

The protocol was immunoSEQ multiplex PCR, while the TCRdb copy is restricted to in-frame clones and leaves out a portion. The data show under 95,000 clones, 85% to 90% seen once. Concerning this clone itself: Its antigen is still unknown.

The receptor comes from an adult who received the AZD1222 COVID-19 vaccine. This specimen consisted of peripheral blood, obtained 28 days after the second AZD1222 dose.

This chain's CDR3 is CASSRTGRLVGNQPQHF. For the CDR3, the DNA is TGTGCCAGCAGCAGGACAGGGAGGTTAGTTGGCAATCAGCCCCAGCATTTT. V gene TRBV21-1 combines with J gene TRBJ1-5; TRBD1, as called in the table, went unchecked against the DNA. TRBV21-1 is a documented pseudogene. The CDR3 totals 17 residues.